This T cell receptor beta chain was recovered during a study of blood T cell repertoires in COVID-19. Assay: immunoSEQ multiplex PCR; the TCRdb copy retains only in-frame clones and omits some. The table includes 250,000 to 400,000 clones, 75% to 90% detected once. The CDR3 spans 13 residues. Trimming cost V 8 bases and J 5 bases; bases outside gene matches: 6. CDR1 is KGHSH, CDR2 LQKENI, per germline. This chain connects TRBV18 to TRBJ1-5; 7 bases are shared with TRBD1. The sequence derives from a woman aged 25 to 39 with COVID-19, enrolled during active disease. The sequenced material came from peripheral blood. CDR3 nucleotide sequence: TGTGCCAGCACCGGACAGGAAGATCAGCCCCAGCATTTT. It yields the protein CASTGQEDQPQHF. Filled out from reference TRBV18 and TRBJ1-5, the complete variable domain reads NAGVMQNPRHLVRRRGQEARLRCSPMKGHSHVYWYRQLPEEGLKFMVYLQKENIIDESGMPKERFSAEFPKEGPSILRIQQVVRGDSAAYFCASTGQEDQPQHFGDGTRLSIL.